This T cell receptor (beta chain) was sequenced during a study of T cells in Graves' hyperthyroidism and ophthalmopathy. Across the whole study: The blood sample was taken at first diagnosis, before treatment began.

This CDR3 spans 15 amino acids. Germline CDR1 and CDR2: SGHAT and FQDESV (reference sequence). With 5 bases removed from V and 7 bases from J, the gap between germline ends came to 17 bases. There were TCR beta CDR3 regions amplified from RNA transcripts. The HTBI primer set drove a first-round RT-PCR of the TCR CDR3. In TCRdb, the multiplex PCR reads were re-called with MiXCR into one record per CDR3 protein. The table shows under 200,000 distinct CDR3 sequences, with roughly 10% occurring only once. This clonotype was picked up many times. At first hyperthyroidism diagnosis, before any ophthalmopathy symptoms, the blood sample was collected.

The V and J genes are TRBV11-1 and TRBJ1-4; D is possibly TRBD1 (6 bases). Sequencing was done on a sample of blood. The TCR comes from a young woman with Graves' hyperthyroidism that later progressed to Graves' ophthalmopathy. The CDR3 DNA is TGTGCCAGCAGCCCTGCGGCGGGGGCAGGTGAAAAACTGTTTTTT. Translating it yields CASSPAAGAGEKLFF.